This T cell receptor beta chain was obtained from a study of T cell responses to AZD1222 COVID-19 vaccine. The data were produced by immunoSEQ multiplex PCR, yet TCRdb's version contains in-frame clones alone and is incomplete. The sample lists 120,000 to 150,000 clones, about 89% seen once, with 2.5% to 3% in the top ten. The CDR3 length is 15 residues. The germline V and J ends were trimmed by 6 bases and 0 bases, with 13 bases remaining between them. CDR1 is MRHNA and CDR2 is SNTAGT in the germline V gene. The specimen was peripheral blood, collected on day 0 of MenACWY control vaccination. This receptor was identified in an adult in good health. The chain couples TRBV6-4 to TRBJ2-3; possible D gene TRBD2, 5 bases. For the CDR3, the DNA is TGTGCCAGCAGCATAGCGCCTACTAGCACAGATACGCAGTATTTT. As protein: CASSIAPTSTDTQYF.